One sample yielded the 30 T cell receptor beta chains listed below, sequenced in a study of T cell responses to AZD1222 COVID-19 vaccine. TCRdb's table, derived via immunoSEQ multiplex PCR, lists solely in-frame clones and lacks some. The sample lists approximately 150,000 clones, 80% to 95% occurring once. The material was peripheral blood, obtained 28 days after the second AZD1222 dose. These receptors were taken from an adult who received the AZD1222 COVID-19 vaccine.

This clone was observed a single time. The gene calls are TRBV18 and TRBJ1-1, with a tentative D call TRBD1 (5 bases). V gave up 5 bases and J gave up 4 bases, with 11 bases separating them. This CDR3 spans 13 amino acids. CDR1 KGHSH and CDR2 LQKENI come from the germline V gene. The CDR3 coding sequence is TGTGCCAGCTCAGAGGGGAGGTCCACTGAAGCTTTCTTT. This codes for CASSEGRSTEAFF.

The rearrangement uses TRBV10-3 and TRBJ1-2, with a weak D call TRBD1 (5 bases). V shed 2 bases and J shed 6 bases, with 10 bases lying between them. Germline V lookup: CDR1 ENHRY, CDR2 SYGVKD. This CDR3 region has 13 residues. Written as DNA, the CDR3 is TGTGCCATCAGTGAGGGCAGGGTTGATGGCTACACCTTC. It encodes CAISEGRVDGYTF.

CDR3 protein: CASSRRDYGYTF. The CDR3 nucleotides read TGTGCCAGTAGTCGAAGGGACTATGGCTACACCTTC. The chain uses TRBV19 and TRBJ1-2; D is undetermined. Germline V gives CDR1 LNHDA, CDR2 SQIVND (reference sequence). Between the trimmed V and J ends, which lost 5 bases and 3 bases, there was a span of 7 bases. There are 12 residues in the CDR3.

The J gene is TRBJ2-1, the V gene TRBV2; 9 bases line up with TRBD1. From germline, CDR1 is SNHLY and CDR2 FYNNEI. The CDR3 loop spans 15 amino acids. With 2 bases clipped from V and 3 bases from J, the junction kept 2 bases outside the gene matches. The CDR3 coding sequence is TGTGCCAGCAGTGAAACGGGACAGGGCTACAATGAGCAGTTCTTC. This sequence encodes CASSETGQGYNEQFF.

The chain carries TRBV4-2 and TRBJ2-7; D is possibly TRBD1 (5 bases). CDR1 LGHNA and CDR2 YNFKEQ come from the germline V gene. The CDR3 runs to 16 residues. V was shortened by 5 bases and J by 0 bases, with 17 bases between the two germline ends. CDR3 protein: CASSTRQSRSSYEQYF. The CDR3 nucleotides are TGTGCCAGCAGCACTCGACAGAGCCGCTCCTCCTACGAGCAGTACTTC.

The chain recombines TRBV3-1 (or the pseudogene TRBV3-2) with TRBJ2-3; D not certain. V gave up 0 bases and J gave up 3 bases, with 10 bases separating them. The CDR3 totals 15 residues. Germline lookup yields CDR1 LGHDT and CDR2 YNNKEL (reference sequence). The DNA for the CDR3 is TGTGCCAGCAGCCAAGATACGGGCTTTACAGATACGCAGTATTTT. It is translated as CASSQDTGFTDTQYF.

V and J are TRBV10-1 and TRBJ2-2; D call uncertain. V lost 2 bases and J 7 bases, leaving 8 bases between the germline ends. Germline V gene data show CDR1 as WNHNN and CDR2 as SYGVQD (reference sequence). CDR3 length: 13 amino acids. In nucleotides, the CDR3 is TGCGCCAGCAGTGAGAACTCGATCGGGGAGCTGTTTTTT. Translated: CASSENSIGELFF.

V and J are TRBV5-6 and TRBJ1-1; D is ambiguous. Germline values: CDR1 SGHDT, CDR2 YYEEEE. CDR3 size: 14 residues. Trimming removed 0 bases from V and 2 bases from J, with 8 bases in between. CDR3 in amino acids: CASSLGAGNTEAFF. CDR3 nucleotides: TGTGCCAGCAGCTTGGGGGCGGGTAACACTGAAGCTTTCTTT.

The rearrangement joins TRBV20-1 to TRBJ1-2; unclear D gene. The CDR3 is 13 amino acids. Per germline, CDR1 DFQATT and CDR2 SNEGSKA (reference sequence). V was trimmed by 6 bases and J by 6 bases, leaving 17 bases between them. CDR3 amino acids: CSASPTQSHGYTF. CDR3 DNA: TGCAGTGCCAGTCCGACACAGTCTCATGGCTACACCTTC.

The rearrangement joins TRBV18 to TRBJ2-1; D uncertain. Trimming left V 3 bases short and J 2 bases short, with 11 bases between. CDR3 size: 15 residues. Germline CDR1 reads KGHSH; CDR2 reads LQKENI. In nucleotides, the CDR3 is TGTGCCAGCTCACCGACGAGGCAGACCTACAATGAGCAGTTCTTC. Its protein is CASSPTRQTYNEQFF.

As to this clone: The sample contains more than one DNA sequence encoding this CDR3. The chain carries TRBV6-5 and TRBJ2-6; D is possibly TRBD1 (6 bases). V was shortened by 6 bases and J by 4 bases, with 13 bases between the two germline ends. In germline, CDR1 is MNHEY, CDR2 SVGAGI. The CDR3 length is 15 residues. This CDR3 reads CASSRDRSGANVLTF. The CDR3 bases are TGTGCCAGCAGCCGAGACAGGTCGGGGGCCAACGTCCTGACTTTC.

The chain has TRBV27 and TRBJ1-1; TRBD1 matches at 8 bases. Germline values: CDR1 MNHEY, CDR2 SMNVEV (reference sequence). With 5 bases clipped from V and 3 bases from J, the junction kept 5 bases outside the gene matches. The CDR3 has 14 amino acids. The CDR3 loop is CASSRYRGDTEAFF. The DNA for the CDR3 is TGTGCCAGCAGTAGATACAGGGGGGACACTGAAGCTTTCTTT.

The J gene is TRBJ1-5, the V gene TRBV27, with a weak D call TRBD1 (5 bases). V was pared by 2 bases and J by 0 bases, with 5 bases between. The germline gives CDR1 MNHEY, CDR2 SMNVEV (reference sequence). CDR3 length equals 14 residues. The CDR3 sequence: CASSLGTSNQPQHF. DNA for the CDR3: TGTGCCAGCAGTTTAGGGACTAGCAATCAGCCCCAGCATTTT.

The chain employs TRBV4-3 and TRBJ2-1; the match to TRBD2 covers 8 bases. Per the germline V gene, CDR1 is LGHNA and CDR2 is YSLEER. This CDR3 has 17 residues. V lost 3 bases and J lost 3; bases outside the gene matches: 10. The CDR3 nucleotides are TGCGCCAGCAGCCAGTCCCCCGGGGGGGCCGGCTACAATGAGCAGTTCTTC. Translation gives CASSQSPGGAGYNEQFF.

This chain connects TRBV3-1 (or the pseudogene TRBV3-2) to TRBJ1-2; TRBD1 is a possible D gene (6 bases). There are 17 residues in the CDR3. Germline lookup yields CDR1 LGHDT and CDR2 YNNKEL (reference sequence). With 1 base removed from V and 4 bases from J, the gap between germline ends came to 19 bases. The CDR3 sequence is CASSQASAGTYFYGYTF. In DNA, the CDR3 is TGTGCCAGCAGCCAAGCCTCGGCGGGGACATACTTCTATGGCTACACCTTC.

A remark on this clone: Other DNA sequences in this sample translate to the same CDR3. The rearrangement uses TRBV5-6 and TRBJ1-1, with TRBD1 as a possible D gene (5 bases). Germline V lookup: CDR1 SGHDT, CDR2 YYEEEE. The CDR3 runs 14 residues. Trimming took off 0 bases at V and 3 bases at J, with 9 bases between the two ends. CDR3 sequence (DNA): TGTGCCAGCAGCTTGGCCGGGGCGGACACTGAAGCTTTCTTT. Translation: CASSLAGADTEAFF. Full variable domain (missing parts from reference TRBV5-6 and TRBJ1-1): DAGVTQSPTHLIKTRGQQVTLRCSPKSGHDTVSWYQQALGQGPQFIFQYYEEEERQRGNFPDRFSGHQFPNYSSELNVNALLLGDSALYLCASSLAGADTEAFFGQGTRLTVV.

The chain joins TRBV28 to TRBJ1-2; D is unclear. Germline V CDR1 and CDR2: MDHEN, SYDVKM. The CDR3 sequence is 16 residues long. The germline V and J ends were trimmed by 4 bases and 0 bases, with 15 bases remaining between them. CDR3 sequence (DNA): TGTGCCAGCAGTTGGTCTCCCCTGACTACTAACTATGGCTACACCTTC. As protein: CASSWSPLTTNYGYTF.

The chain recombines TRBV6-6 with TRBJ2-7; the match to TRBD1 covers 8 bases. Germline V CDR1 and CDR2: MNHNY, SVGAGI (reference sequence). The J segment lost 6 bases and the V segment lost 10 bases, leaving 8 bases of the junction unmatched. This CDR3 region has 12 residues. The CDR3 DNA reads TGTGCCACCCGGACAGGGCTGGTCGAGCAGTACTTC. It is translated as CATRTGLVEQYF.

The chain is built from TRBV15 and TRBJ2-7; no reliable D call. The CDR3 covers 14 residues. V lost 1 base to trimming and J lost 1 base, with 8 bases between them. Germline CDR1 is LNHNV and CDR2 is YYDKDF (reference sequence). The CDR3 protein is CATSRGATSYEQYF. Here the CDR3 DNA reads TGTGCCACCAGCAGAGGGGCTACTTCCTACGAGCAGTACTTC. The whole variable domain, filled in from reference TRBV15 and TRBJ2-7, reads DAMVIQNPRYQVTQFGKPVTLSCSQTLNHNVMYWYQQKSSQAPKLLFHYYDKDFNNEADTPDNFQSRRPNTSFCFLDIRSPGLGDTAMYLCATSRGATSYEQYFGPGTRLTVT.

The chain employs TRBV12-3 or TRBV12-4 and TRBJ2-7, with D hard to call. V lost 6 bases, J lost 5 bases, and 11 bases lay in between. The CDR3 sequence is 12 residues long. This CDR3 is CASSFSADEQYF. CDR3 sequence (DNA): TGTGCCAGCAGCTTCTCAGCTGACGAGCAGTACTTC.

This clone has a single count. CDR3 region: CASRGTGNQPQHF. In DNA form, the CDR3 reads TGTGCCAGCAGGGGGACAGGGAATCAGCCCCAGCATTTT. V is TRBV12-3 or TRBV12-4 and J is TRBJ1-5, with TRBD1 identical over 9 bases. CDR3 length equals 13 residues. V dropped 6 bases and J dropped 4; count of bases not matched to a gene: 1.

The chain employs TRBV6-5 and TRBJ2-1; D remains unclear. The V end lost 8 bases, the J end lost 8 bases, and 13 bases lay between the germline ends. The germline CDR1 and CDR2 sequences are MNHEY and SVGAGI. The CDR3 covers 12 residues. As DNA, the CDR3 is TGTGCCAGCTACTTCGGGTCTTATGAGCAGTTCTTC. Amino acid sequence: CASYFGSYEQFF.

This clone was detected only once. The CDR3 bases are TGTGCCAGCAGCCCCGATCGGCTCCGTGTCGGTGGCTACACCTTC. This gives the protein CASSPDRLRVGGYTF. The chain links TRBV7-6 to TRBJ1-2; D unclear. The CDR3 consists of 15 residues. With 5 bases removed from V and 7 bases from J, the gap between germline ends came to 20 bases. Germline V gene sequence: CDR1 SGHVS, CDR2 FNYEAQ. The full variable domain, completed using reference TRBV7-6 and TRBJ1-2, is GAGVSQSPRYKVTKRGQDVALRCDPISGHVSLYWYRQALGQGPEFLTYFNYEAQQDKSGLPNDRFSAERPEGSISTLTIQRTEQRDSAMYRCASSPDRLRVGGYTFGSGTRLTVV.

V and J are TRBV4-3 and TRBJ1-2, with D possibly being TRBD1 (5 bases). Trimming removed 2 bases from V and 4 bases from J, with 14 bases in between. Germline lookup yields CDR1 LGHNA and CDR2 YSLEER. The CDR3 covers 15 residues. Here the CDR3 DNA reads TGCGCCAGCAGCCAATTGCGGGGGAGTGCCTATGGCTACACCTTC. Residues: CASSQLRGSAYGYTF.

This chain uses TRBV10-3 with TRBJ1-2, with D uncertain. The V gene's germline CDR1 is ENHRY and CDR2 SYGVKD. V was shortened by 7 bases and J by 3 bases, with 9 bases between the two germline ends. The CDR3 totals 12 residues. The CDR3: CAITGVDYGYTF. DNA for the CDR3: TGTGCCATCACAGGCGTGGACTATGGCTACACCTTC.

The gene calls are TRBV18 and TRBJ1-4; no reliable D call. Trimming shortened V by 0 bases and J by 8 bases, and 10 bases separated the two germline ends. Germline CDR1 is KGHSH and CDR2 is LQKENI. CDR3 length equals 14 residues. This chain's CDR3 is CASSPPGRKEKLFF. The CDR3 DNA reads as TGTGCCAGCTCACCACCGGGTCGGAAAGAAAAACTGTTTTTT. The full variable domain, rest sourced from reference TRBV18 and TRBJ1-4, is NAGVMQNPRHLVRRRGQEARLRCSPMKGHSHVYWYRQLPEEGLKFMVYLQKENIIDESGMPKERFSAEFPKEGPSILRIQQVVRGDSAAYFCASSPPGRKEKLFFGSGTQLSVL.

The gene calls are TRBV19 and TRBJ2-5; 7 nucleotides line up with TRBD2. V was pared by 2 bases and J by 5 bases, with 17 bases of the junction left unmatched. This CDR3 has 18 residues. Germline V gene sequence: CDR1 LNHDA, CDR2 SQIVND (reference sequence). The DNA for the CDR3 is TGTGCCAGTAGTATATGGGACTACCGAAACGAGCCGGGGGAGACCCAGTACTTC. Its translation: CASSIWDYRNEPGETQYF.

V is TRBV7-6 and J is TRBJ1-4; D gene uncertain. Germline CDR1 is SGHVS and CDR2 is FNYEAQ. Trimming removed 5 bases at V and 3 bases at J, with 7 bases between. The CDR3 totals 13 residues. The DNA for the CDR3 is TGTGCCAGCAGCGGGCAGGCTAATGAAAAACTGTTTTTT. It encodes CASSGQANEKLFF.

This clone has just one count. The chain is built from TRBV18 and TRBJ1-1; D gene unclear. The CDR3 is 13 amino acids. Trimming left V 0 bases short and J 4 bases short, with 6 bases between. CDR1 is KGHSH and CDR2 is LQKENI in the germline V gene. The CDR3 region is CASSPPGFTEAFF. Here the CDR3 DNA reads TGTGCCAGCTCACCACCGGGTTTCACTGAAGCTTTCTTT.

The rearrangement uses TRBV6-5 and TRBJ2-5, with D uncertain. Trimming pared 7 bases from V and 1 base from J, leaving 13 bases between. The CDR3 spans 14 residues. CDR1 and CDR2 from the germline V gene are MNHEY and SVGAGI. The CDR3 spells CASNNLNGQETQYF. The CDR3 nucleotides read TGTGCCAGCAACAACCTAAATGGCCAAGAGACCCAGTACTTC.